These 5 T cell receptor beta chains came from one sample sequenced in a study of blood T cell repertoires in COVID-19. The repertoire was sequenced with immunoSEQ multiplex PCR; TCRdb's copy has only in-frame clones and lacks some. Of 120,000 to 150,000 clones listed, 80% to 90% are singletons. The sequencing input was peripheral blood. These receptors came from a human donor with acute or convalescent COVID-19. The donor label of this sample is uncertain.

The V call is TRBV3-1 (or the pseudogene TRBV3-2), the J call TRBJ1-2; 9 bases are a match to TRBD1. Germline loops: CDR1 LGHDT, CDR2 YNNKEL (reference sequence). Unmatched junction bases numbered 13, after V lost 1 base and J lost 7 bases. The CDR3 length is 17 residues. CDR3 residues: CASSQALTGGLRLGYTF. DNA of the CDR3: TGTGCCAGCAGCCAAGCCCTGACAGGGGGTCTCAGACTTGGCTACACCTTC.

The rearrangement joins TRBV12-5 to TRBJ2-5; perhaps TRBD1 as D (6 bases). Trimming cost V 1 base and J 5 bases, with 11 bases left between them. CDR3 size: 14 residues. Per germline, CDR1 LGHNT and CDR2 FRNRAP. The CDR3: CASGLDWQGETQYF. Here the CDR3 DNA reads TGTGCTAGTGGTTTGGATTGGCAGGGGGAGACCCAGTACTTC.

Written as DNA, the CDR3 is TGTGCCAGCAGCCCCATGGGACTTACCTACAATGAGCAGTTCTTC. It yields the protein CASSPMGLTYNEQFF. This rearrangement joins TRBV9 to TRBJ2-1; D is perhaps TRBD2 (6 bases). CDR1 and CDR2 from the germline V gene are SGDLS and YYNGEE. CDR3 length equals 15 residues. Trimming pared 4 bases from V and 2 bases from J, leaving 13 bases between.

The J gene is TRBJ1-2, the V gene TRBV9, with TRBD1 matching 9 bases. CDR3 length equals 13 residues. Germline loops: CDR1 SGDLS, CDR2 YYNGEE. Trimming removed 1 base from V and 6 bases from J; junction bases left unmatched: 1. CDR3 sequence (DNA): TGTGCCAGCAGCGTAAGGGACAGGGATGGCTACACCTTC. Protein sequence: CASSVRDRDGYTF.

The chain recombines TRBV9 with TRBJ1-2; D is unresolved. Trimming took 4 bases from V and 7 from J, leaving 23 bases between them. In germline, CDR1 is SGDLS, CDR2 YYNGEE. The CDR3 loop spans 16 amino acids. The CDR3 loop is CASSYSWGARGGGYTF. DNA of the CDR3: TGTGCCAGCAGCTACTCTTGGGGAGCCCGAGGTGGTGGCTACACCTTC.